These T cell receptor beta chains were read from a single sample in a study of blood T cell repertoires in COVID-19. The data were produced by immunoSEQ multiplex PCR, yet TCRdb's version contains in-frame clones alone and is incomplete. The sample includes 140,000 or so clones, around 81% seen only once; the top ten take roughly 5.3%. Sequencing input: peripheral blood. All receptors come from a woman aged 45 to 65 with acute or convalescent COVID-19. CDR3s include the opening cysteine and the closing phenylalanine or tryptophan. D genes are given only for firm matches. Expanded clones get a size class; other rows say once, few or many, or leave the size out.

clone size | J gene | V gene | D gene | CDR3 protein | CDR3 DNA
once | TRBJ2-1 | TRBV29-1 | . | CSVVSVPSYNEQFF | TGCAGCGTTGTGTCAGTACCGTCCTACAATGAGCAGTTCTTC
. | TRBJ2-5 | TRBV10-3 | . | CAIRDNPQETQYF | TGTGCCATCAGGGACAACCCGCAAGAGACCCAGTACTTC
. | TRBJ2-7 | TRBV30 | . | CAWSIRRLYEQYF | TGTGCCTGGAGTATAAGGAGACTCTACGAGCAGTACTTC
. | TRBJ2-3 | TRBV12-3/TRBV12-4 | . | CASRATADTQYF | TGTGCCAGCAGGGCCACCGCAGATACGCAGTATTTT
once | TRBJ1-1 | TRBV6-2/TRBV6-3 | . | CASSATGLTEAFF | TGTGCCAGCAGTGCTACAGGGCTCACTGAAGCTTTCTTT
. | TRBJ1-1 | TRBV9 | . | CASSVVGGAEAFF | TGTGCCAGCAGCGTAGTGGGAGGGGCTGAAGCTTTCTTT
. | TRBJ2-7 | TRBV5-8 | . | CASSLGGAISYEQYF | TGTGCCAGCAGCTTAGGCGGAGCCATTTCCTACGAGCAGTACTTC
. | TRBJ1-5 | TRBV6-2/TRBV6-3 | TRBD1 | CASSRDSNQPQHF | TGTGCCAGCAGCCGGGACAGTAATCAGCCCCAGCATTTT
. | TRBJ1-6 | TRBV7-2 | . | CASSTGDSPLHF | TGTGCCAGCAGCACGGGGGATTCACCCCTCCACTTT
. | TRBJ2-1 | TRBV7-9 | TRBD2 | CASSRGVRRGGWDEQFF | TGTGCCAGCAGCCGAGGGGTACGGCGGGGGGGCTGGGATGAGCAGTTCTTC
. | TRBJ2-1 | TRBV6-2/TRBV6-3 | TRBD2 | CASSYSKLAGGVYEQFF | TGTGCCAGCAGTTACTCCAAACTAGCGGGGGGGGTCTATGAGCAGTTCTTC
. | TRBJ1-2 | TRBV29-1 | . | CSVVFSGGERYGYTF | TGCAGCGTTGTCTTCTCGGGGGGGGAACGCTATGGCTACACCTTC
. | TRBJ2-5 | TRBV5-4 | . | CASSLLEETQYF | TGTGCCAGCAGCTTGCTGGAGGAGACCCAGTACTTC
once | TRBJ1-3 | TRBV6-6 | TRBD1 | CASSYPTGNSGNTIYF | TGTGCCAGCAGTTACCCGACAGGGAACTCTGGAAACACCATATATTTT
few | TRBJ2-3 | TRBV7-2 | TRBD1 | CASSLASVGQGDTQYF | TGTGCCAGCAGCTTAGCTAGTGTTGGACAGGGCGATACGCAGTATTTT
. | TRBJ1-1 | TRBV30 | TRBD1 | CAWSRQGAGEAFF | TGTGCCTGGAGTAGACAGGGGGCTGGTGAAGCTTTCTTT
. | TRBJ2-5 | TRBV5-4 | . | CASSPGETQYF | TGTGCCAGCAGCCCCGGGGAGACCCAGTACTTC
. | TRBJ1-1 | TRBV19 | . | CASSIKNMNTEAFF | TGTGCCAGTAGTATAAAGAACATGAACACTGAAGCTTTCTTT
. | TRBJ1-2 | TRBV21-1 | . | CASSKVGTGGSGYTF | TGTGCCAGCAGCAAAGTGGGGACAGGGGGGAGTGGCTACACCTTC
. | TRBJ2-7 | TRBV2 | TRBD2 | CASTTGGLYEQYF | TGTGCCAGCACAACGGGGGGTTTGTACGAGCAGTACTTC
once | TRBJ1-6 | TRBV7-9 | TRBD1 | CASSSGQGSSPLHF | TGTGCCAGCAGCTCGGGACAGGGGAGCTCACCCCTCCACTTT
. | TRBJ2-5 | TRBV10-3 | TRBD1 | CAISESTGQLETQYF | TGTGCCATCAGTGAGTCGACGGGACAGCTAGAGACCCAGTACTTC
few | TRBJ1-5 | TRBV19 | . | CASSSSQGPQPQHF | TGTGCCAGTAGCTCCTCCCAGGGTCCTCAGCCCCAGCATTTT
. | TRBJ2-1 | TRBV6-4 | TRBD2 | CASSDSGLAGEYNEQFF | TGTGCCAGCAGTGACTCAGGACTAGCGGGGGAGTACAATGAGCAGTTCTTC
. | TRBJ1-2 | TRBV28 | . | CASSGAGADYGYTF | TGTGCCAGCAGTGGAGCAGGGGCAGACTATGGCTACACCTTC
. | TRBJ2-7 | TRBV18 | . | CASSMEGYGPSYEQYF | TGTGCCAGCTCAATGGAGGGGTACGGTCCCTCCTACGAGCAGTACTTC
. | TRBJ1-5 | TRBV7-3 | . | CASSLQENQPQHF | TGTGCCAGCAGCTTACAGGAAAATCAGCCCCAGCATTTT
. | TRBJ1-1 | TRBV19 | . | CASIGRGALGTEAFF | TGTGCCAGTATCGGTCGGGGGGCCCTCGGCACTGAAGCTTTCTTT
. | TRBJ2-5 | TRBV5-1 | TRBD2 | CASTKGTSGGPSETQYF | TGCGCCAGCACGAAAGGGACTAGCGGGGGGCCTTCAGAGACCCAGTACTTC
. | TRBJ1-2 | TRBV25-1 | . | CASSEGLGGYTF | TGTGCCAGCAGTGAAGGCCTCGGGGGCTACACCTTC
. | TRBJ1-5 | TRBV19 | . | CASRKDRDSNQPQHF | TGTGCCAGTAGGAAAGACCGGGATAGCAATCAGCCCCAGCATTTT
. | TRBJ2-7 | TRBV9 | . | CASSVGGNEQYF | TGTGCCAGCAGCGTAGGCGGGAACGAGCAGTACTTC
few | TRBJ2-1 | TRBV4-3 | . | CASSQDVYNEQFF | TGCGCCAGCAGCCAAGATGTATACAATGAGCAGTTCTTC
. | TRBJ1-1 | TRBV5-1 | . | CASSLIPGDTEAFF | TGCGCCAGCAGCTTGATCCCCGGGGACACTGAAGCTTTCTTT
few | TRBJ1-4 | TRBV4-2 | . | CASSQSASVNEKLFF | TGTGCCAGCAGCCAATCGGCCAGCGTTAATGAAAAACTGTTTTTT
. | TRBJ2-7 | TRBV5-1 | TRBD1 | CASSRDRVAYEQYF | TGCGCCAGCAGCCGGGACAGGGTCGCCTACGAGCAGTACTTC
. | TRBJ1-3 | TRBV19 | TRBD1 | CASSPPGQDSYSGNTIYF | TGTGCCAGTAGTCCCCCGGGACAGGACTCTTACTCTGGAAACACCATATATTTT
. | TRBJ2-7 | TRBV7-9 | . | CASSKGGGANSYEQYF | TGTGCCAGCAGCAAAGGCGGGGGCGCAAACTCCTACGAGCAGTACTTC
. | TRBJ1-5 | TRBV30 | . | CAWSGESNQPQHF | TGTGCCTGGAGTGGGGAGAGCAATCAGCCCCAGCATTTT
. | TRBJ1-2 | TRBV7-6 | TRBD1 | CASSATGQLLYGYTF | TGTGCCAGCAGCGCTACGGGACAGCTATTGTATGGCTACACCTTC
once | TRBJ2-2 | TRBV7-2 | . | CASSSRTGELFF | TGTGCCAGCAGCTCCCGCACCGGGGAGCTGTTTTTT
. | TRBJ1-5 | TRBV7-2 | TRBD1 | CASNPGQRNQPQHF | TGTGCCAGCAACCCGGGACAGCGAAATCAGCCCCAGCATTTT
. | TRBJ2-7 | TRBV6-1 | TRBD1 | CASSEVGTVTYEQYF | TGTGCCAGCAGTGAAGTGGGGACAGTGACCTACGAGCAGTACTTC
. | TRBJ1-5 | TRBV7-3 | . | CASSATTGLPQHF | TGTGCCAGCAGCGCCACAACAGGGCTGCCCCAGCATTTT
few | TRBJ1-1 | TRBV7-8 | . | CASTRLKQGNTEAFF | TGTGCCAGCACACGACTTAAACAGGGAAACACTGAAGCTTTCTTT
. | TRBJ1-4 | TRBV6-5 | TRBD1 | CASRPRQGLNEKLFF | TGTGCCAGCAGACCACGACAGGGGCTCAATGAAAAACTGTTTTTT
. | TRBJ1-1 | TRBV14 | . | CASSPMGLEDTEAFF | TGTGCCAGCAGCCCGATGGGATTGGAGGACACTGAAGCTTTCTTT
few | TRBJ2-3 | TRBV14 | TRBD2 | CASKGGVSTDTQYF | TGTGCCAGCAAGGGAGGGGTAAGCACAGATACGCAGTATTTT
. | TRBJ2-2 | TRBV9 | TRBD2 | CASSVSGGGDTGELFF | TGTGCCAGCAGCGTTAGCGGGGGGGGAGACACCGGGGAGCTGTTTTTT
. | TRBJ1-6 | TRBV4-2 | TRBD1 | CASSQPGQYSPLHF | TGTGCCAGCAGCCAGCCGGGACAGTATTCACCCCTCCACTTT
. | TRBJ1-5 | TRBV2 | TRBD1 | CATHSQGADNQPQHF | TGTGCCACACACTCACAGGGGGCGGACAATCAGCCCCAGCATTTT